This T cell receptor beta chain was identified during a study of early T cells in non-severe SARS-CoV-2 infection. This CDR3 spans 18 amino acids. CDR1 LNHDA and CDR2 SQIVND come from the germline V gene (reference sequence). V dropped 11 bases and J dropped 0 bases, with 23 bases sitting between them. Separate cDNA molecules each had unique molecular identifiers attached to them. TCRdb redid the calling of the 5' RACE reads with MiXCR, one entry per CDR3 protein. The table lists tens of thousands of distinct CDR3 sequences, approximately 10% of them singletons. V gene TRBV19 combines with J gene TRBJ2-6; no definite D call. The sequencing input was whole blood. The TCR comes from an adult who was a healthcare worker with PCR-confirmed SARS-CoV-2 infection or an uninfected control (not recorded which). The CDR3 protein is CASLRSVRSNSGANVLTF. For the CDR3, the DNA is TGTGCCTCGCTTCGTTCAGTAAGAAGTAACTCTGGGGCCAACGTCCTGACTTTC.